These 20 T cell receptor beta chains came from one sample sequenced in a study of response to subunit inactivated influenza vaccine. MiXCR, applied by TCRdb to the RT-PCR reads, yields one record per CDR3 protein. Counted here are more than 450,000 distinct CDR3 sequences, 12% occurring once; the ten biggest clones make up 10%. The sample consisted of PBMCs from blood, taken on the day of vaccination. The receptors were sampled from a man over 45 who received an inactivated influenza vaccine.

This clonotype was picked up a small number of times. The J gene is TRBJ2-5, the V gene TRBV9, with TRBD2 matching over 10 bases. CDR3 length equals 14 residues. Germline trimming cut 3 bases from V and 5 bases from J; bases unmatched to any gene: 4. Per germline, CDR1 SGDLS and CDR2 YYNGEE. CDR3 residues: CASSEGAGGETQYF. CDR3 nucleotide sequence: TGTGCCAGCAGCGAGGGAGCGGGGGGGGAGACCCAGTACTTC.

The genes are TRBV6-2 or TRBV6-3 and TRBJ2-3; tentative D call: TRBD2 (5 bases). The V and J ends lost 0 bases and 5 bases respectively, with 15 bases between them. Germline CDR1 is MNHEY and CDR2 is SVGEGT. This CDR3 is built from 16 residues. Here the CDR3 reads CASSYSLRGFRDTQYF. CDR3 coding DNA: TGTGCCAGCAGTTACTCTTTACGGGGTTTCCGAGATACGCAGTATTTT.

Only a few counts were recorded for this clonotype. J is TRBJ2-5 and V is TRBV15; TRBD2 agrees at 8 bases. Per the germline V gene, CDR1 is LNHNV and CDR2 is YYDKDF (reference sequence). This CDR3 comprises 15 residues. J gave up 5 bases and V 5 bases, and 10 bases lay outside the gene matches. The DNA for the CDR3 is TGTGCCACCAGCGACGGAGCGGGAGTTACGGAGACCCAGTACTTC. This codes for CATSDGAGVTETQYF.

The chain recombines TRBV14 with TRBJ2-7; maybe TRBD2 (5 bases). This CDR3 region has 15 residues. Between the trimmed V and J ends, which lost 1 base and 6 bases, there was a span of 16 bases. The germline CDR1 and CDR2 sequences are SGHDN and FVKESK. CDR3 nucleotide sequence: TGTGCCAGCAGCCAAGTCCCTGGGAGCATGAGCGAGCAGTACTTC. Residues: CASSQVPGSMSEQYF.

This clonotype occurred a few times. The V and J genes are TRBV20-1 and TRBJ2-5; the D is unclear. Germline lookup yields CDR1 DFQATT and CDR2 SNEGSKA (reference sequence). The CDR3 loop spans 12 amino acids. The ends were cut back, 2 bases at V and 5 bases at J, with 9 bases in the middle. CDR3 coding DNA: TGCAGTGCTAGACCTCCGGTGGAGACCCAGTACTTC. This sequence encodes CSARPPVETQYF.

This clonotype was seen at least ten times. The V call is TRBV15, the J call TRBJ2-7, with 7 bases identical to TRBD2. This CDR3 region has 15 residues. Germline V gene sequence: CDR1 LNHNV, CDR2 YYDKDF (reference sequence). J was trimmed by 5 bases and V by 0 bases; bases with no gene match: 7. The CDR3 DNA reads as TGTGCCACCAGCAGAGACGGGAGGTTCGACCACGAGCAGTACTTC. This gives the protein CATSRDGRFDHEQYF.

The table lists this clonotype with a few counts. The junction shows a germline mismatch at one end, possibly a read error. V is TRBV29-1 and J is TRBJ2-3; 7 nucleotides line up with TRBD1. The CDR3 runs 13 residues. Germline lookup yields CDR1 SQVTM and CDR2 ANQGSEA. The CDR3: CSVGDSSTDTQYF. The CDR3 region has the DNA TGCAGCGTTGGGGACAGTAGCACAGATACTCAGTATTTT.

This clonotype showed up just a few times. The chain combines TRBV29-1 with TRBJ1-1, with D perhaps TRBD1 (6 bases). Germline CDR1 is SQVTM and CDR2 is ANQGSEA. CDR3 length equals 13 residues. The V gene lost 7 bases and the J gene lost 1 base, with 13 bases spanning the gap. This CDR3 reads CSASGTTNTEAFF. CDR3 in DNA: TGCAGCGCCTCCGGGACAACGAACACTGAAGCTTTCTTT. The variable domain in full, completed from reference TRBV29-1 and TRBJ1-1, reads SAVISQKPSRDICQRGTSLTIQCQVDSQVTMMFWYRQQPGQSLTLIATANQGSEATYESGFVIDKFPISRPNLTFSTLTVSNMSPEDSSIYLCSASGTTNTEAFFGQGTRLTVV.

This clonotype was observed a handful of times. The V and J genes are TRBV10-3 and TRBJ1-5; 8 nucleotides line up with TRBD1. CDR1 and CDR2 (germline): ENHRY, SYGVKD. The V and J ends lost 6 bases and 2 bases, in that order; junction bases with no gene match: 6. This CDR3 comprises 15 residues. The CDR3 bases are TGTGCCATCAGCTTCGACAGGGGAGGCAATCAGCCCCAGCATTTT. Translation: CAISFDRGGNQPQHF.

The chain links TRBV20-1 to TRBJ2-7, with D tentatively TRBD1 (5 bases). CDR3 length: 14 amino acids. CDR1 and CDR2 from the germline V gene are DFQATT and SNEGSKA (reference sequence). The germline V and J ends were trimmed by 0 bases and 2 bases, with 11 bases remaining between them. CDR3 sequence reads: CSARDWGGPYEQYF. CDR3 in DNA: TGCAGTGCTAGAGATTGGGGCGGACCCTACGAGCAGTACTTC.

This chain links TRBV20-1 with TRBJ2-7; TRBD1 might be the D (6 bases). Deletions cut 3 bases from V and 0 bases from J, with 9 bases between. The germline CDR1 and CDR2 sequences are DFQATT and SNEGSKA (reference sequence). CDR3 length equals 13 residues. The CDR3: CSASGQSSYEQYF. In nucleotides, the CDR3 is TGCAGTGCTAGCGGACAGAGCTCCTACGAGCAGTACTTC.

The chain couples TRBV7-9 to TRBJ2-7; D might be TRBD1 (6 bases). The CDR3 is 13 amino acids. The germline V and J ends were trimmed by 5 bases and 4 bases, with 12 bases remaining between them. Per the germline V gene, CDR1 is SEHNR and CDR2 is FQNEAQ (reference sequence). The CDR3 here is CASSVQQGYEQYF. CDR3 nucleotides: TGTGCCAGCAGCGTCCAACAGGGATACGAGCAGTACTTC.

On this clonotype: Given a much more abundant clone one base away, this may be a read error. The rearrangement uses TRBV20-1 and TRBJ2-1, with 10 nucleotides matching TRBD1. This CDR3 spans 15 amino acids. From germline, CDR1 is DFQATT and CDR2 SNEGSKA (reference sequence). This CDR3 is CSANSGTGVGNELFF. The CDR3 bases are TGCAGTGCAAATTCCGGGACAGGGGTGGGTAATGAGCTGTTCTTC.

In this sample, this clonotype turned up a few times. This chain connects TRBV2 to TRBJ1-2; D gene ambiguous. There are 12 residues in the CDR3. From germline, CDR1 is SNHLY and CDR2 FYNNEI. V shed 6 bases and J shed 4 bases, with 9 bases lying between them. The chain's CDR3 is CASRAESYGYTF. CDR3 sequence (DNA): TGTGCCAGCAGGGCCGAGAGCTATGGCTACACCTTC. The whole variable domain, filled in from reference TRBV2 and TRBJ1-2, reads EPEVTQTPSHQVTQMGQEVILRCVPISNHLYFYWYRQILGQKVEFLVSFYNNEISEKSEIFDDQFSVERPDGSNFTLKIRSTKLEDSAMYFCASRAESYGYTFGSGTRLTVV.

This clonotype was seen only a few times. The chain couples TRBV15 to TRBJ1-5; 7 bases fit TRBD1. From germline, CDR1 is LNHNV and CDR2 YYDKDF (reference sequence). CDR3 length equals 16 residues. The V gene end was trimmed by 1 base and the J gene end by 4 bases; junction bases not matched to a gene: 7. The CDR3 is CATSRAGQRLNQPQHF. Here the CDR3 DNA reads TGTGCCACCAGCAGAGCGGGACAGAGGCTTAATCAGCCCCAGCATTTT.

This clonotype was observed a few times. The rearrangement uses TRBV20-1 and TRBJ2-7; the D call may be TRBD1 or TRBD2 (7 bases each). The CDR3 is 13 amino acids. CDR1 and CDR2 from the germline V gene are DFQATT and SNEGSKA (reference sequence). This CDR3 reads CSHGRGGSYEQYF. In DNA, the CDR3 is TGCAGCCACGGCAGGGGGGGATCCTACGAGCAGTACTTC.

This chain uses TRBV27 with TRBJ2-4, with a tentative D call TRBD2 (7 bases). The V gene's germline CDR1 is MNHEY and CDR2 SMNVEV (reference sequence). The CDR3 has 16 residues. Trimming left V 6 bases short and J 2 bases short, with 17 bases between. Written as DNA, the CDR3 is TGTGCCAGCAGCCCCGGGGGGCTTAGTTCCAAAAACATTCAGTACTTC. Its translation is CASSPGGLSSKNIQYF.

There are a few counts of this clonotype. The chain recombines TRBV28 with TRBJ1-5, with D unclear. The CDR3 extends over 16 amino acids. V was shortened by 4 bases and J by 7 bases, with 20 bases between the two germline ends. Germline values: CDR1 MDHEN, CDR2 SYDVKM. In DNA, the CDR3 is TGTGCCAGCAGTTCCCCTTCTGGAGGGAGAAGCCAGCCCCAGCATTTT. Translated: CASSSPSGGRSQPQHF.

This clonotype appeared a few times. The chain is built from TRBV18 and TRBJ2-1; tentatively, D is TRBD2 (6 bases). Trimming took 5 bases from V and 4 from J, leaving 15 bases between them. This CDR3 region has 15 residues. Germline values: CDR1 KGHSH, CDR2 LQKENI. The CDR3 DNA is TGTGCCAGCTCAACCCCTAGCGAACTTTACAATGAGCAGTTCTTC. Residues: CASSTPSELYNEQFF.

The rearrangement links TRBV25-1 to TRBJ2-1; TRBD2 matches 14 bases. This CDR3 spans 20 amino acids. In germline, CDR1 is MGHDK, CDR2 SYGVNS. The V segment lost 2 bases and the J segment 3 bases; nucleotides outside the gene matches: 12. CDR3 sequence: CASSETSGTSGRSLYNEQFF. The DNA of the CDR3 is TGTGCCAGCAGTGAAACCTCCGGGACTAGCGGGAGATCCCTCTACAATGAGCAGTTCTTC.